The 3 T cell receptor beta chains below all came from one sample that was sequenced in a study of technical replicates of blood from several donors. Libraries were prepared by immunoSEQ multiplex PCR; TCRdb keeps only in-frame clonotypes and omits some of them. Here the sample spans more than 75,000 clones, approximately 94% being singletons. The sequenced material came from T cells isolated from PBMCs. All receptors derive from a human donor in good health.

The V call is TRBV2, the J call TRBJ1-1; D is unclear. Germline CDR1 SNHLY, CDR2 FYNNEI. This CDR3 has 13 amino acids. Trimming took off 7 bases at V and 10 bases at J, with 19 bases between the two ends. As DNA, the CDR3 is TGTGCCAGCACTACTGAGGAACTTCGGGTAGCTTTCTTT. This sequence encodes CASTTEELRVAFF.

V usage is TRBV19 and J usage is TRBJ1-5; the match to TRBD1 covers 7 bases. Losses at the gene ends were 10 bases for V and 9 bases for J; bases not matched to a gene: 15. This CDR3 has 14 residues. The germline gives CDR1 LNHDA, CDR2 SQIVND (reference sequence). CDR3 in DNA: TGTGCCACCTCACAGGGGCTGAATCTTTGGCCCCAGCATTTT. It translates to CATSQGLNLWPQHF.

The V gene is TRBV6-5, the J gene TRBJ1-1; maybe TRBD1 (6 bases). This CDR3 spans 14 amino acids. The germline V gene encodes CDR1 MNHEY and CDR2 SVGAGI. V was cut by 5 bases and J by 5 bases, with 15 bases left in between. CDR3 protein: CASSPIRGSTEAFF. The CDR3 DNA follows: TGTGCCAGCAGTCCGATCAGGGGTTCTACTGAAGCTTTCTTT.